This T cell receptor (beta chain) was identified during a study of T cells after posttransplantation cyclophosphamide. Study-wide findings and caveats: Tissue-infiltrating T cells from skin or gut overlapped little with blood T cells. Recipient CMV seropositivity and CMV reactivation strongly tracked TRB clonality. Later post-transplant blood repertoires were often dominated by donor CD8+ memory clones.

Germline V lookup: CDR1 SGDLS, CDR2 YYNGEE. V lost 2 bases and J lost 4; bases outside the gene matches: 4. The CDR3 runs 15 residues. Points on this clone: Its antigen is not identified.

Method: immunoSEQ multiplex PCR; TCRdb's copy keeps in-frame clones and lacks some. Of tens of thousands of clones in the sample, just under 80% are singletons; the top ten hold approximately 8.7%. A marrow graft followed busulfan-fludarabine conditioning, with cyclophosphamide on days +3 and +4. J is TRBJ2-2 and V is TRBV9, with 8 bases identical to TRBD1. The sequence was collected from a female patient aged 40 to 55 who received an allogeneic stem cell transplant from a related donor, was CMV-positive, and had no GVHD. Some T cells could come from the graft donor. The specimen comprised CD4+ T cells sorted from blood, sampled 1,800 to 2,000 days after a stem cell transplant with posttransplant cyclophosphamide. In nucleotides, the CDR3 is TGTGCCAGCAGCGTGACAGGGGTCTTCACCGGGGAGCTGTTTTTT. Translation: CASSVTGVFTGELFF.